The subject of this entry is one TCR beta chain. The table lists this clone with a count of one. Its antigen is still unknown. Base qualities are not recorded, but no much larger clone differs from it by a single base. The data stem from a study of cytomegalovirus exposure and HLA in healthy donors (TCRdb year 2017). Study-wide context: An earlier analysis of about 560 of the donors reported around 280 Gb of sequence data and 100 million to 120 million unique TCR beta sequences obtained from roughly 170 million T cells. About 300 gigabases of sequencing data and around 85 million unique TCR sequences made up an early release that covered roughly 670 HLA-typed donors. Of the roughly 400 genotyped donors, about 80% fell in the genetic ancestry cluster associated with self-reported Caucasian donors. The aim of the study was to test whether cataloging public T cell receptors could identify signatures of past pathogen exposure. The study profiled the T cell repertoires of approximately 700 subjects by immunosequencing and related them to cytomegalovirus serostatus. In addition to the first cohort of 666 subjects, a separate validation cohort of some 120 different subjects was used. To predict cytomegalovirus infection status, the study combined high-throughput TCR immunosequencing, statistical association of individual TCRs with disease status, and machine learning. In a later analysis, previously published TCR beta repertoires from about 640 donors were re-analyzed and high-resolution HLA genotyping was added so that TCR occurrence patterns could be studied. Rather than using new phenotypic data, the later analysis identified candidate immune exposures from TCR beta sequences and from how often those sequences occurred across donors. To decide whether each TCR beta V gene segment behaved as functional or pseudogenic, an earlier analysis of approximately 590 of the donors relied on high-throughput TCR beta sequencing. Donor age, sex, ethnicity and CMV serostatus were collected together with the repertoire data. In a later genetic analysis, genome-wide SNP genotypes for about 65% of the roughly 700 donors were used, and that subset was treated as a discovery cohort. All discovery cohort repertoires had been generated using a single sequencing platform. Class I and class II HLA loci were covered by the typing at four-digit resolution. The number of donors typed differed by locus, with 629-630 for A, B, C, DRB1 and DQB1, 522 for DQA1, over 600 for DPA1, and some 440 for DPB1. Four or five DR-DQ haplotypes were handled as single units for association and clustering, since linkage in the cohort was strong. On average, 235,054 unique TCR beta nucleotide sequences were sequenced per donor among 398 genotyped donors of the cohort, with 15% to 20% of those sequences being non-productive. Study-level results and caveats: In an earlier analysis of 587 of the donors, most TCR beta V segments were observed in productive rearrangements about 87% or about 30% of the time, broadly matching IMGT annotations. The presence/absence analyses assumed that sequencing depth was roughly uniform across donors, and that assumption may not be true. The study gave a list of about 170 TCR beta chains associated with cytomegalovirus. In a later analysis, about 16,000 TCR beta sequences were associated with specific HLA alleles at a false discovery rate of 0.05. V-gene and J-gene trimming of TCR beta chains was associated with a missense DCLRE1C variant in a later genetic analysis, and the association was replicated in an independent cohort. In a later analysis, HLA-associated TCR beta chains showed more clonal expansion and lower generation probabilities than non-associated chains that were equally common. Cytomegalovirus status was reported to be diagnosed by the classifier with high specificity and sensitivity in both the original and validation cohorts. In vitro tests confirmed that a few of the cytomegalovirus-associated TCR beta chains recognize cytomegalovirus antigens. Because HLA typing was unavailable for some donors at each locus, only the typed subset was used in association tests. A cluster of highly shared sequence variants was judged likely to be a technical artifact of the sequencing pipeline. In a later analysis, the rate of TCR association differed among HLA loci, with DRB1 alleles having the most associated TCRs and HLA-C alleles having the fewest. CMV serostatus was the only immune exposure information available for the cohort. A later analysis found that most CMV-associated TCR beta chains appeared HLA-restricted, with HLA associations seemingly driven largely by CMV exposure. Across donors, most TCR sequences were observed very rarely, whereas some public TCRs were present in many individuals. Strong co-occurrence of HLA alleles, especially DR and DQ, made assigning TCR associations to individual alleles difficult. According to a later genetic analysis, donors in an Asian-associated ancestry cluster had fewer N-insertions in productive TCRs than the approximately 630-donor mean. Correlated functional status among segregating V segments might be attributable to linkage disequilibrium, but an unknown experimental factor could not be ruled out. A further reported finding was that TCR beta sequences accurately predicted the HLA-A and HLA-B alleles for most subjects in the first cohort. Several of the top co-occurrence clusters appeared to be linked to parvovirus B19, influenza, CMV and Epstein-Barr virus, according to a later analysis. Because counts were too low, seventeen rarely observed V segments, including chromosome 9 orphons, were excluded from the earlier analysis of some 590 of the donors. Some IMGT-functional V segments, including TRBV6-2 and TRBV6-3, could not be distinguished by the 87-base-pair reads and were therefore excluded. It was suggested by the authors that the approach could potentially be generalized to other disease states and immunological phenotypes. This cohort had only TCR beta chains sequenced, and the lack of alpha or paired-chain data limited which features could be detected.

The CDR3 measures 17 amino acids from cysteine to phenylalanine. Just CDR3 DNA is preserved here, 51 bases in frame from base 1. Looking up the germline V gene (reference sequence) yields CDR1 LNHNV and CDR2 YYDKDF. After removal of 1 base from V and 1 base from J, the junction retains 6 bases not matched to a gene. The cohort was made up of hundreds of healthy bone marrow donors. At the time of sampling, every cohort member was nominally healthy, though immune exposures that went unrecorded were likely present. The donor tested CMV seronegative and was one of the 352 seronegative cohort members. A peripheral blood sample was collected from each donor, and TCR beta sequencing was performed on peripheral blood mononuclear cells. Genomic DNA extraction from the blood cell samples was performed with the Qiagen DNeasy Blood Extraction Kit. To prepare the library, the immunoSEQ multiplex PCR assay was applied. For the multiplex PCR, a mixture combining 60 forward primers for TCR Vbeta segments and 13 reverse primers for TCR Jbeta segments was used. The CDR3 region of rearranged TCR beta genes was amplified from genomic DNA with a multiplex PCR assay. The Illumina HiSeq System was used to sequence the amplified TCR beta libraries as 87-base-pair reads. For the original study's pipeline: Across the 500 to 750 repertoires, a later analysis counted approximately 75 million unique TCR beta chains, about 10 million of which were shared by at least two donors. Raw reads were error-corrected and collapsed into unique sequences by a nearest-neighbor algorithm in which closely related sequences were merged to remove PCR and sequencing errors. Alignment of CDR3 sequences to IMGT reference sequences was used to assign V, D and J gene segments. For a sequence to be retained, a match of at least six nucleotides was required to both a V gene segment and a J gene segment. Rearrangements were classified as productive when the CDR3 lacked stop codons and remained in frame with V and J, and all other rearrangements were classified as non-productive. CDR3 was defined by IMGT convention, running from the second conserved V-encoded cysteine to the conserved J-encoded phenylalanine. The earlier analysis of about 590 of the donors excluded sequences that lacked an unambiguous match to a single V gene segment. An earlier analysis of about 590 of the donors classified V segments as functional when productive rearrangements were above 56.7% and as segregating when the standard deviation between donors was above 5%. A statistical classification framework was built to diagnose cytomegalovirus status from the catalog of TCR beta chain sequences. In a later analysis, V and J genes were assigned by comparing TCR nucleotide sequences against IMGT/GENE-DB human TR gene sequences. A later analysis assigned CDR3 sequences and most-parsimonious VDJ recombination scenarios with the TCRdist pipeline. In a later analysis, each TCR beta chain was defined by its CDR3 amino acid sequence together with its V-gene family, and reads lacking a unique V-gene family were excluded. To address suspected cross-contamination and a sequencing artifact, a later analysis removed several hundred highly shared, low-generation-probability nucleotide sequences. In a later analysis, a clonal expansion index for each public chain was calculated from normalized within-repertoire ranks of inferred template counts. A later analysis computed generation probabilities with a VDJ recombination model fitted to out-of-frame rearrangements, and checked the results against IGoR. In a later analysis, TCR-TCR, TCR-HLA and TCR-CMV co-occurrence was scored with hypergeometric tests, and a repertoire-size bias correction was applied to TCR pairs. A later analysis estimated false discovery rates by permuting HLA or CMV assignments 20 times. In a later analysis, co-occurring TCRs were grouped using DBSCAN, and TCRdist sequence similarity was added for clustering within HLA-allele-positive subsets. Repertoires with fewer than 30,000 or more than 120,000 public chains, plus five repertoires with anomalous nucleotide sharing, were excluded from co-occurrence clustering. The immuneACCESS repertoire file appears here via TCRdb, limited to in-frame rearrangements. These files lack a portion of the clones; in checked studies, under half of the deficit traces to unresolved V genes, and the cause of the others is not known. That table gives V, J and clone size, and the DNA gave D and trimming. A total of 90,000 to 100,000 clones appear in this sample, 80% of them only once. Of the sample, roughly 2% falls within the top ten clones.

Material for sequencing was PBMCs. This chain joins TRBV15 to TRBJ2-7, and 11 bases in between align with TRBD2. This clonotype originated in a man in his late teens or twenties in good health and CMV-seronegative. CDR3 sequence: CATSRGRLAGTSYEQYF. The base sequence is TGTGCCACCAGCAGAGGGAGACTAGCGGGGACGTCCTACGAGCAGTACTTC. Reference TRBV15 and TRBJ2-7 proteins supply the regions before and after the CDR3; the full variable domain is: DAMVIQNPRYQVTQFGKPVTLSCSQTLNHNVMYWYQQKSSQAPKLLFHYYDKDFNNEADTPDNFQSRRPNTSFCFLDIRSPGLGDTAMYLCATSRGRLAGTSYEQYFGPGTRLTVT.